This TCR beta chain is drawn from a study of spatial heterogeneity in lung cancer. Study information: At a median of roughly 26 months after resection, follow-up PBMC samples were sequenced when available.

Points from the study as a whole: Blood contained ubiquitous expanded tumor TCRs more at resection than at follow-up.

This clonotype has ten or more counts. Its antigen is still unknown. TCRdb recomputed calls from the 5' RACE reads with MiXCR, one row per CDR3 protein. Of some 30,000 distinct CDR3 sequences listed, 5.4% are singletons. The germline V gene has CDR1 MNHEY and CDR2 SMNVEV (reference sequence). The CDR3 contains 20 residues. The ends lost 0 bases at V and 0 bases at J; junction bases unmatched: 10. Time point denoted: blood at routine non-recurrence follow-up after resection. The rearrangement uses TRBV27 and TRBJ2-1, with 11 nucleotides matching TRBD2. The sequencing here drew on PBMCs, taken at follow-up. The sequence came from a female donor with early-stage non-small cell lung cancer. The DNA for the CDR3 is TGTGCCAGCAGTTTATCAGGGCTAGCGGGGGGAACTAGCTCCTACAATGAGCAGTTCTTC. Translating gives CASSLSGLAGGTSSYNEQFF.